A single T cell receptor beta chain is shown here with its context. No antigen is known for it. The germline gives CDR1 SGHRS, CDR2 YFSETQ. The CDR3 length is 16 residues. The trim removed 0 bases at V and 2 bases at J, leaving 8 bases unmatched. The data stem from a study of cytomegalovirus exposure and HLA in healthy donors. Study details: Around 76% of more than 300 genotyped donors fell in the Caucasian-associated ancestry cluster.

This PCR relied on a set of 60 Vbeta primers and 13 Jbeta primers. Clones were read by immunoSEQ multiplex PCR, and TCRdb kept only the in-frame ones, dropping some. The ten most abundant clones cover over 1% of a sample with 40,000 or so clones. Study conclusions and caveats: Researchers reported in a later analysis that a missense DCLRE1C variant was tied to TCR beta V- and J-gene trimming. In an earlier analysis, most TCR beta V segments were productive about 87% or about 30% of the time. It was reported that the classifier diagnosed cytomegalovirus status with high specificity and sensitivity in both the original and validation cohorts.

The V gene is TRBV5-1, the J gene TRBJ2-7, with 7 bases identical to TRBD2. The sample consisted of PBMCs. This TCR was recovered from a man between 25 and 39 years old in good health and CMV-seronegative. For the CDR3, the DNA is TGCGCCAGCAGCTTGGGAAGCGGGGATAGCGCCTACGAGCAGTACTTC. It specifies CASSLGSGDSAYEQYF.